The clone carrying this TCR beta chain was found many times. The antigen is not known. These data are taken from a study of read filtering for tumor transcriptome and immune sequencing. At the level of the study: Revised staging placed 8 patients in R-ISS I, roughly 16 in II, 7 in III.

Study outcomes and limitations: IR-seq and RNA-seq agreed better without single-read clonotypes.

Molecular barcoded adaptors covering alpha/delta and beta/gamma chains were used on 400 to 450 ng RNA. TCRdb re-called the reads with MiXCR, one entry per CDR3 protein. The sample yields around 140,000 distinct CDR3 sequences, 13% seen once. The V gene's germline CDR1 is GTSNPN and CDR2 SVGIG (reference sequence). Trimming removed 3 bases at V and 11 bases at J, with 13 bases between. The CDR3 totals 12 residues. The origin of this receptor is a donor at least 40 years old with multiple myeloma. The rearrangement joins TRBV30 to TRBJ1-4, with D unclear. The sample taken for sequencing was a population of CD138-negative cells sorted from bone marrow. The CDR3 nucleotides read TGTGCCTGGAGGGGAATAGGTGGGAAACTGTTTTTT. Encoded protein: CAWRGIGGKLFF.